A single sample is the source of the 26 T cell receptor beta chains below, sequenced in a study of T cells after yellow fever vaccination. TCRdb called the 5' RACE reads again in MiXCR, with one record for every CDR3 protein. This sample carries 300,000 to 350,000 distinct CDR3 sequences, 3% to 4.5% of them seen once, and the ten largest clones take 20% to 25%. The starting material was PBMCs, obtained 5 days after the yellow fever booster vaccination. Source of these receptors: a man between 18 and 35 years old who received the YFV17D yellow fever vaccine.

In this sample, this clonotype turned up a few times. CDR3 in DNA: TGTGCCAGCAGCCTACTCGGGACAGGTAAAGCCGAGCAGTACTTC. Amino acids: CASSLLGTGKAEQYF. This chain uses TRBV4-2 with TRBJ2-7, with 8 nucleotides matching TRBD1. Germline CDR1 LGHNA, CDR2 YNFKEQ. Germline trimming cut 4 bases from V and 6 bases from J; bases unmatched to any gene: 11. This CDR3 contains 15 residues.

This clonotype was detected many times. The chain employs TRBV5-1 and TRBJ2-1; 11 nucleotides match TRBD2. V trimming: 3 bases; J trimming: 9 bases; junction bases outside the gene matches: 8. Germline V gene data show CDR1 as SGHRS and CDR2 as YFSETQ. The CDR3 loop spans 15 amino acids. Here the CDR3 reads CASSWGTSGSGEQFF. The CDR3 region has the DNA TGCGCCAGCAGCTGGGGGACTAGCGGTTCAGGTGAGCAGTTCTTC.

This clonotype was recorded at least ten times. The V and J genes are TRBV3-1 and TRBJ2-4; 7 bases fit TRBD2. This CDR3 is built from 14 residues. J gave up 7 bases and V 1 base, and 4 bases lay outside the gene matches. Germline loops: CDR1 LGHDT, CDR2 YNNKEL (reference sequence). Written as DNA, the CDR3 is TGTGCCAGCAGCCAAGCTGTGCGGGGGAACATTCAGTACTTC. Residues: CASSQAVRGNIQYF.

This clonotype was detected a few times. The chain joins TRBV20-1 to TRBJ1-2, with 9 bases that match TRBD1. There are 15 residues in the CDR3. Losses at the gene ends were 5 bases for V and 3 bases for J; bases not matched to a gene: 10. Germline CDR1 and CDR2: DFQATT and SNEGSKA (reference sequence). The CDR3 protein is CSAQGGDRADYGYTF. In DNA form, the CDR3 reads TGCAGTGCTCAAGGGGGGGACAGGGCAGACTATGGCTACACCTTC.

This chain links TRBV12-3 or TRBV12-4 with TRBJ2-2, with 9 bases lining up with TRBD1. The CDR3 length is 17 residues. The trim removed 6 bases at V and 3 bases at J, leaving 11 bases unmatched. CDR3 bases: TGTGCCAGCAGAGAACCACAGGGGGCTACGGACACCGGGGAGCTGTTTTTT. Translated: CASREPQGATDTGELFF.

This sequence joins TRBV5-5 and TRBJ2-2; TRBD2 aligns across 8 bases. V shed 4 bases and J 4 bases; nucleotides not matched to a gene: 6. Germline loops: CDR1 SGHKS, CDR2 YYEKEE (reference sequence). The CDR3 runs 15 residues. The CDR3 here is CASSGGGLGTGELFF. The CDR3 nucleotides are TGTGCCAGCAGCGGCGGGGGGCTGGGCACCGGGGAGCTGTTTTTT.

This clonotype was seen only a few times. This chain links TRBV29-1 with TRBJ2-7; 9 bases fit TRBD1. Germline values: CDR1 SQVTM, CDR2 ANQGSEA. V trimming: 6 bases; J trimming: 1 base; junction bases outside the gene matches: 7. The CDR3 runs 14 residues. CDR3 sequence: CSVATGGRSYEQYF. CDR3 coding DNA: TGCAGCGTCGCTACAGGGGGCAGGTCCTACGAGCAGTACTTC.

V usage is TRBV20-1 and J usage is TRBJ2-7; D remains ambiguous. This CDR3 is 11 amino acids long. Germline CDR1 DFQATT, CDR2 SNEGSKA (reference sequence). V lost 6 bases and J lost 7, with 13 bases in between. CDR3 loop: CSAPWTSEQYF. As DNA, the CDR3 is TGCAGTGCCCCATGGACGTCTGAGCAGTACTTC.

This clonotype showed up just a few times. The rearrangement links TRBV19 to TRBJ1-2, with D maybe TRBD1 (6 bases). Germline CDR1 is LNHDA and CDR2 is SQIVND (reference sequence). This CDR3 spans 13 amino acids. The V and J ends lost 10 bases and 10 bases respectively, with 22 bases between them. CDR3 protein: CATWGGTVNDYTF. The CDR3 coding sequence is TGTGCCACTTGGGGGGGCACAGTGAATGACTACACCTTC.

The sample holds a few counts of this clonotype. CDR3 loop: CASSYTQRTGGSSYEQYF. In DNA form, the CDR3 reads TGCGCCAGCAGCTACACTCAGAGGACAGGGGGAAGCTCCTACGAGCAGTACTTC. The chain carries TRBV4-1 and TRBJ2-7; TRBD1 matches at 10 bases. Germline-derived CDR1 and CDR2 are MGHRA and YSYEKL. J gave up 0 bases and V 5 bases, and 13 bases lay outside the gene matches. CDR3 length: 18 residues.

At least ten counts were recorded for this clonotype. The rearrangement links TRBV6-4 to TRBJ2-3; TRBD2 agrees at 15 bases. The V and J ends lost 6 bases and 1 base, in that order; junction bases with no gene match: 5. This CDR3 has 17 residues. Germline CDR1 is MRHNA and CDR2 is SNTAGT. The DNA for the CDR3 is TGTGCCAGCAGCCGGACTAGCGGGGGGGCAGGCACAGATACGCAGTATTTT. It codes for CASSRTSGGAGTDTQYF.

This clonotype was seen at least ten times. The chain couples TRBV5-5 to TRBJ2-1; possibly TRBD1 or TRBD2 for D (5 bases each). The CDR3 loop spans 15 amino acids. The ends were cut back, 4 bases at V and 6 bases at J, with 17 bases in the middle. CDR1 SGHKS and CDR2 YYEKEE come from the germline V gene (reference sequence). CDR3 sequence (DNA): TGTGCCAGCAGCCAGGGCCCCTCAAGCGGCAATGAGCAGTTCTTC. This sequence encodes CASSQGPSSGNEQFF. The complete variable domain, with remaining parts taken from reference TRBV5-5 and TRBJ2-1, reads DAGVTQSPTHLIKTRGQQVTLRCSPISGHKSVSWYQQVLGQGPQFIFQYYEKEERGRGNFPDRFSARQFPNYSSELNVNALLLGDSALYLCASSQGPSSGNEQFFGPGTRLTVL.

Ten or more counts support this clonotype. The gene calls are TRBV20-1 and TRBJ2-3; possibly TRBD1 for D (6 bases). The germline gives CDR1 DFQATT, CDR2 SNEGSKA (reference sequence). The CDR3 consists of 13 residues. With 4 bases removed from V and 6 bases from J, the gap between germline ends came to 14 bases. The CDR3 loop reads CSAKPGDRDTQYF. The CDR3 region has the DNA TGCAGTGCTAAACCAGGGGATCGGGATACGCAGTATTTT.

This chain uses TRBV7-8 with TRBJ2-7; unclear D gene. V lost 1 base and J 5 bases, leaving 15 bases between the germline ends. Germline CDR1 is SGHVS and CDR2 is FQNEAQ. The CDR3 is made up of 15 amino acids. The DNA for the CDR3 is TGTGCCAGCAGCTTAGGACCGGGTGGGCTTAACGAGCAGTACTTC. Protein product: CASSLGPGGLNEQYF.

The chain joins TRBV30 to TRBJ1-1, with D unresolved. Between the trimmed V and J ends, which lost 2 bases and 1 base, there was a span of 11 bases. This CDR3 has 14 residues. Germline V CDR1 and CDR2: GTSNPN, SVGIG (reference sequence). CDR3 nucleotide sequence: TGTGCCTGGAGTAGGGATCCCACGAACACTGAAGCTTTCTTT. This gives the protein CAWSRDPTNTEAFF.

The rearrangement uses TRBV9 and TRBJ2-3; 7 nucleotides agree with TRBD2. The CDR3 consists of 15 residues. The germline gives CDR1 SGDLS, CDR2 YYNGEE. With 4 bases clipped from V and 0 bases from J, the junction kept 5 bases outside the gene matches. CDR3 nucleotide sequence: TGTGCCAGCAGCTTGGGAGGGGAGAGCACAGATACGCAGTATTTT. It codes for CASSLGGESTDTQYF.

This clonotype was seen at least ten times. At one end, the junction sequence differs from germline, possibly due to a read error. This rearrangement joins TRBV9 to TRBJ2-7, with TRBD2 identical over 12 bases. Germline V gene data show CDR1 as SGDLS and CDR2 as YYNGEE. This CDR3 spans 13 amino acids. The CDR3 here is CASSRLAGEPPHF. CDR3 bases: TGTGCCAGCAGCAGACTAGCGGGGGAGCCCCCGCACTTC.

This clonotype was found a few times. The rearrangement joins TRBV20-1 to TRBJ1-2; unclear D gene. V dropped 6 bases and J dropped 1 base, with 6 bases sitting between them. Germline lookup yields CDR1 DFQATT and CDR2 SNEGSKA (reference sequence). The length of the CDR3 is 11 residues. CDR3 amino acids: CSAPNNYGYTF. The CDR3 DNA reads as TGCAGTGCCCCGAATAACTATGGCTACACCTTC.

The V and J genes are TRBV19 and TRBJ2-1, with TRBD2 as a possible D gene (7 bases). The CDR3 runs 17 residues. Deletions cut 6 bases from V and 5 bases from J, with 23 bases between. Germline V gives CDR1 LNHDA, CDR2 SQIVND (reference sequence). In nucleotides, the CDR3 is TGTGCCAGTAGCCTCTGGGGCGCGGGGGCGCCTAACAATGAGCAGTTCTTC. Translating gives CASSLWGAGAPNNEQFF.

This clonotype was observed many times. The chain is built from TRBV7-9 and TRBJ2-7; possibly TRBD1 or TRBD2 for D (5 bases each). Germline V gene sequence: CDR1 SEHNR, CDR2 FQNEAQ (reference sequence). There are 14 residues in the CDR3. The germline V and J ends were trimmed by 4 bases and 2 bases, with 12 bases remaining between them. CDR3 sequence (DNA): TGTGCCAGCAGCTACGGGACGGACGCCTACGAGCAGTACTTC. It yields the protein CASSYGTDAYEQYF.

A few counts support this clonotype. This rearrangement joins TRBV5-1 to TRBJ2-2, with 8 nucleotides matching TRBD1. This CDR3 is built from 18 residues. Germline-derived CDR1 and CDR2 are SGHRS and YFSETQ. The ends lost 4 bases at V and 3 bases at J; junction bases unmatched: 14. The DNA for the CDR3 is TGCGCCAGCAGCCTGATGCCGACAGGGGAAGGGGACACCGGGGAGCTGTTTTTT. The encoded protein is CASSLMPTGEGDTGELFF.

This clonotype was counted between two and nine times. The CDR3 sequence is CASGRVPSGANVLTF. CDR3 bases: TGTGCCAGCGGCCGGGTTCCCTCTGGGGCCAACGTCCTGACTTTC. V gene TRBV6-2 or TRBV6-3 combines with J gene TRBJ2-6; unclear D gene. V was trimmed by 8 bases and J by 0 bases, leaving 11 bases between them. The germline V gene encodes CDR1 MNHEY and CDR2 SVGEGT. This CDR3 spans 15 amino acids.

V is TRBV14 and J is TRBJ2-1; D might be TRBD1 (6 bases). The CDR3 spans 16 residues. Germline V gives CDR1 SGHDN, CDR2 FVKESK. V lost 4 bases and J 2 bases, leaving 15 bases between the germline ends. The CDR3 loop is CASSRGLLMTYNEQFF. For the CDR3, the DNA is TGTGCCAGCAGCCGGGGGCTGCTCATGACCTACAATGAGCAGTTCTTC.

This clonotype was detected ten times or more. This chain links TRBV7-9 with TRBJ2-2; D gene ambiguous. The CDR3 runs 16 residues. V lost 5 bases and J lost 1, with 14 bases in between. Per germline, CDR1 SEHNR and CDR2 FQNEAQ (reference sequence). CDR3 loop: CASSLNELGNTGELFF. CDR3 DNA sequence: TGTGCCAGCAGCCTCAACGAGCTGGGGAACACCGGGGAGCTGTTTTTT.

The rearrangement joins TRBV5-1 to TRBJ2-3, with D possibly being TRBD1 or TRBD2 (7 bases each). CDR3 length equals 16 residues. Germline loops: CDR1 SGHRS, CDR2 YFSETQ. V was pared by 0 bases and J by 7 bases, with 18 bases between. CDR3 in amino acids: CASSLVSRQGGNTQYF. The CDR3 DNA follows: TGCGCCAGCAGCTTGGTCTCGAGGCAGGGGGGGAATACGCAGTATTTT.

There are a few counts of this clonotype. V usage is TRBV2 and J usage is TRBJ2-1; TRBD2 aligns across 10 bases. Germline values: CDR1 SNHLY, CDR2 FYNNEI. The V segment lost 8 bases and the J segment 8 bases; nucleotides outside the gene matches: 9. The CDR3 length is 14 residues. The DNA of the CDR3 is TGTGCCAGCGGGGCCGGGACTAGCGTTCATGAGCAGTTCTTC. Its translation is CASGAGTSVHEQFF.